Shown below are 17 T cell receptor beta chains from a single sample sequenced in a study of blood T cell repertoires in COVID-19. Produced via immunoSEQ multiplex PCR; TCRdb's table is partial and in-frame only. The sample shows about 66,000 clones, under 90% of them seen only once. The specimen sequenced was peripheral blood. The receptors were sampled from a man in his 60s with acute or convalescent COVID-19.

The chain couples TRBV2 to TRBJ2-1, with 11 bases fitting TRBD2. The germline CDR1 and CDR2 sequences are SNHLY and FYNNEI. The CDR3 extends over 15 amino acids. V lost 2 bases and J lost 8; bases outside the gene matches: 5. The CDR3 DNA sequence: TGTGCCAGCAGTGAATGGGTAGCGGGGGGGGATGAGCAGTTCTTC. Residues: CASSEWVAGGDEQFF.

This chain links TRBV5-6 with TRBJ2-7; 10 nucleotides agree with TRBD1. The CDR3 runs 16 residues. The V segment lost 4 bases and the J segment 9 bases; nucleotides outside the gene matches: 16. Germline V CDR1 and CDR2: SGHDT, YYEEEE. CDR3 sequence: CASSPPGTGDFRGQYF. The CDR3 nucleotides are TGTGCCAGCAGCCCTCCCGGGACAGGGGACTTCAGGGGGCAGTACTTC.

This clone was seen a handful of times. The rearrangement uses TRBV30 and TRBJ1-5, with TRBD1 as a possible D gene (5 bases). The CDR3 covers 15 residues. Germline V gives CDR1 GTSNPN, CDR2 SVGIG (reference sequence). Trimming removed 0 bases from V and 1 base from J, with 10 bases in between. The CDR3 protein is CAWSVNQGSNQPQHF. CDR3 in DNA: TGTGCCTGGAGTGTTAATCAGGGAAGCAATCAGCCCCAGCATTTT.

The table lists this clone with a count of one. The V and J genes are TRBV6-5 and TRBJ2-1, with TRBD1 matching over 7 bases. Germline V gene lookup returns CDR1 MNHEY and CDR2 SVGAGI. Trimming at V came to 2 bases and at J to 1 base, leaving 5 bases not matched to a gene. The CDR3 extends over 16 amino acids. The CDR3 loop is CASSYPKGQSYNEQFF. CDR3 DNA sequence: TGTGCCAGCAGTTACCCAAAGGGACAGTCCTACAATGAGCAGTTCTTC.

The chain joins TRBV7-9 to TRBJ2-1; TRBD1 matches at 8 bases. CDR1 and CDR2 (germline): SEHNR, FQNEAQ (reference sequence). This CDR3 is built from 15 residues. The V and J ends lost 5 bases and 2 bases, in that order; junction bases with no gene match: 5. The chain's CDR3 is CASSARDRPYNEQFF. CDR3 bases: TGTGCCAGCAGCGCCCGGGACAGGCCCTACAATGAGCAGTTCTTC.

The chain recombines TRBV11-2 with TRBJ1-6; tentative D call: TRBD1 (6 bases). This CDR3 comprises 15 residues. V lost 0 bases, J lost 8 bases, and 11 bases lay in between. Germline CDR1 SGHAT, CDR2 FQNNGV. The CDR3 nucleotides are TGTGCCAGCAGCTTAGAGGCAGGGGCGGATTCACCCCTCCACTTT. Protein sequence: CASSLEAGADSPLHF.

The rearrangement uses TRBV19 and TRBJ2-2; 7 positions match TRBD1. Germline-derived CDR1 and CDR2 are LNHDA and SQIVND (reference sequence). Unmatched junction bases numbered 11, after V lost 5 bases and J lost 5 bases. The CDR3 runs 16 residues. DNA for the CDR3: TGTGCCAGTAGTCAAAGGGGGCGAGAGGGAACCGGGGAGCTGTTTTTT. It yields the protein CASSQRGREGTGELFF.

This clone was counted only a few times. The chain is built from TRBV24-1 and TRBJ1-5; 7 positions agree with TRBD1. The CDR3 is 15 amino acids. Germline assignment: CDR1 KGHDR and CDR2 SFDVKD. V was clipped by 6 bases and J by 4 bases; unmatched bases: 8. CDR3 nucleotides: TGTGCCACCAGTCCACAGGGGTGGACGAATCAGCCCCAGCATTTT. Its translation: CATSPQGWTNQPQHF.

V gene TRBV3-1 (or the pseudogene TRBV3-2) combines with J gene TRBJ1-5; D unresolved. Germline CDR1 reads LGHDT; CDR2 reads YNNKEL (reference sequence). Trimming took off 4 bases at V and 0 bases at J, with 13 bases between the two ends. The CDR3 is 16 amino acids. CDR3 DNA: TGTGCCAGCAGCCCCGGCGGGCGTTATAGCAATCAGCCCCAGCATTTT. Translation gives CASSPGGRYSNQPQHF.

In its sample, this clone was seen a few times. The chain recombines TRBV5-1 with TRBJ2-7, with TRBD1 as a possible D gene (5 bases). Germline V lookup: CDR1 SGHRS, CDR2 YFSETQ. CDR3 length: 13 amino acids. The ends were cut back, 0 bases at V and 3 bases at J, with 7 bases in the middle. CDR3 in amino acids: CASSLDRGYEQYF. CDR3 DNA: TGCGCCAGCAGCTTGGATAGGGGCTACGAGCAGTACTTC.

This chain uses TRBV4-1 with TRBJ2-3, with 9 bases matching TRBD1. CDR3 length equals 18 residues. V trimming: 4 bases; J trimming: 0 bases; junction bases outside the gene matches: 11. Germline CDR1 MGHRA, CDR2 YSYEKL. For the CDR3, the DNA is TGCGCCAGCAGCCCATTTGGACAGGGGCTAACTAGCACAGATACGCAGTATTTT. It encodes CASSPFGQGLTSTDTQYF.

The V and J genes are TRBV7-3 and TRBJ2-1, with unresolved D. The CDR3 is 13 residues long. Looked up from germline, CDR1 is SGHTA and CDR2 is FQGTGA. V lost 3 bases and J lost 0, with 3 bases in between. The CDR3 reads CASSFNSYNEQFF. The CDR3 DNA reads TGTGCCAGCAGCTTCAACTCCTACAATGAGCAGTTCTTC.

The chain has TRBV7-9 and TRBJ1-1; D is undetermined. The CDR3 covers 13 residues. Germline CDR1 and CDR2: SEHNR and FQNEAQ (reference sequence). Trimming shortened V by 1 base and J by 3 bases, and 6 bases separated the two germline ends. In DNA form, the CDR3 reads TGTGCCAGCAGCTTAGATGAGGACACTGAAGCTTTCTTT. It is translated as CASSLDEDTEAFF.

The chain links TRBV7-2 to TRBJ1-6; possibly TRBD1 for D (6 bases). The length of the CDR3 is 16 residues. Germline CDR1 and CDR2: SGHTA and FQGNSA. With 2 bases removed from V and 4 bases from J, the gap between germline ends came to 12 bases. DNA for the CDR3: TGTGCCAGCAGCTTACGGGGGGCCCAGTATAATTCACCCCTCCACTTT. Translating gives CASSLRGAQYNSPLHF.

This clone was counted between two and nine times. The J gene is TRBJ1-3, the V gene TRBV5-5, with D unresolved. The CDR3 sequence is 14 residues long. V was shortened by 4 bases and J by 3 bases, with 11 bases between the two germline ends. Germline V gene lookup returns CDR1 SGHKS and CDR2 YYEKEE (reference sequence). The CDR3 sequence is CASSLGPGGNTIYF. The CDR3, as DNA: TGTGCCAGCAGCCTAGGTCCCGGTGGAAACACCATATATTTT.

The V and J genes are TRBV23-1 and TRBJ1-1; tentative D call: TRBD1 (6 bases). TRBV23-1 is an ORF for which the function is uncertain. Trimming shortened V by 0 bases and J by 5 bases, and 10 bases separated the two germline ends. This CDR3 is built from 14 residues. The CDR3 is CASSQSVTGTEAFF. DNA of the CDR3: TGCGCCAGCAGTCAATCTGTCACAGGGACTGAAGCTTTCTTT.

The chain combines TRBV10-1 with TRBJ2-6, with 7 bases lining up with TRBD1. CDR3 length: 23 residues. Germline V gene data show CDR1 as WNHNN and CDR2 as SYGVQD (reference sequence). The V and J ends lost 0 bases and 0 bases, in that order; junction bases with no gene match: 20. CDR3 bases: TGCGCCAGCAGTGAGTCTAGGGGGCTGACAGCGCGAAACATCCTCTCTGGGGCCAACGTCCTGACTTTC. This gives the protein CASSESRGLTARNILSGANVLTF.